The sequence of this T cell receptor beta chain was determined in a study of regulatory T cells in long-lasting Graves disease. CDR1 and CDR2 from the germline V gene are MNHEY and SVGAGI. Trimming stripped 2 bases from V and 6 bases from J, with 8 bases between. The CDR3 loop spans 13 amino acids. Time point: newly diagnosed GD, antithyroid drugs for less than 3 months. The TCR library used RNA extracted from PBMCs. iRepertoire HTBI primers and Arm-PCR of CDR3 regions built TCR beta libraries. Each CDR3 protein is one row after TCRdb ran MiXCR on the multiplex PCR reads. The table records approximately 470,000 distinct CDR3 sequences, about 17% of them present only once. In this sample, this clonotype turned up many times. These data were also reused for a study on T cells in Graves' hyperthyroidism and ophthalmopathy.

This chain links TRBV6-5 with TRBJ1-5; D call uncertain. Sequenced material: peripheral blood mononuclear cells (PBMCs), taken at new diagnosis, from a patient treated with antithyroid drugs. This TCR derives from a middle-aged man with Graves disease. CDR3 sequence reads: CASSYGHGQPQHF. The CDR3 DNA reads TGTGCCAGCAGTTACGGTCACGGTCAGCCCCAGCATTTT.